This TCR beta chain was documented in a study of post-analysis software for immune sequencing data (dated by TCRdb to the mid-2010s). As for the study more broadly: Relapsing-remitting, secondary progressive and progressive-relapsing multiple sclerosis were recorded as disease courses, and subtype annotation was lacking for some patients. A subset of samples was prepared in parallel using single-end sample barcoding, then pooled and co-amplified after Illumina adapter ligation. The patient repertoires were compared against some twelve previously published healthy control repertoires obtained from donors aged roughly 6 to 26 years. Here is what the overall study found, with its caveats: Compared with controls, multiple sclerosis patients had significantly lower normalized Chao1 diversity, a finding suggesting substantial peripheral T-cell clonal expansion. Direct clustering with F measure revealed strong co-clustering of samples prepared in the same batch, which led to a batch-effect correction. Patients showed significantly higher frequencies than controls for several TRBV segments, among them TRBV5-6, TRBV5-1 and TRBV20-1. The multiple sclerosis patient group was slightly younger than the control group.

Receptor amplification or capture employed PCR. The instrument was an Illumina HiSeq 2500. To reduce PCR and sequencing biases, unique molecular identifiers were incorporated into the TCR beta cDNA libraries. About 500,000 cDNA molecules were obtained for every 1 to 10 million input T cells, so each molecule roughly corresponded to one T cell. The patient libraries were prepared and sequenced using the same protocol as the earlier healthy control dataset. Samples belonging to the same batch were prepared together, multiplexed and sequenced on a shared HiSeq lane. Per the authors' processing: Raw barcoded reads were processed with MIGEC, discarding single-read molecular identifier groups before consensus assembly and CDR3 extraction. VDJtools was used for post-analysis of the clonotype tables, and diversity was normalized by down-sampling every dataset to the size of the smallest sample. Repertoire overlap clustering matched CDR3 amino acid but not nucleotide sequences to correct batch-related cross-sample contamination. Using fastp trimming at Q25 and MiXCR clonotype assembly, TCRdb reanalyzed the public sequencing data and kept in-frame beta chains. Here each entry gathers all rows of one CDR3 protein and keeps the most common genes and DNA. The V and J calls shown here were made by TCRdb, not taken from the authors' results. The sample records about 540,000 distinct CDR3 sequences, 30% to 40% of which are singletons. Jointly, the top ten make up around 6.1% of the sample.

V loses 4 bases at its end and J loses 0 bases; junction bases beyond the gene matches: 1. According to the germline V gene, CDR1 reads SNHLY and CDR2 reads FYNNEI. From its cysteine to its phenylalanine, the CDR3 spans 14 amino acids. Of all the DNA, just the CDR3 is kept, 42 bases in frame from base 1. To demonstrate the VDJtools post-analysis software, the study profiled TCR beta repertoires from the peripheral blood of 13 young patients with multiple sclerosis. The patients with multiple sclerosis were children and adolescents between about 6 and 15 years of age. As for this clonotype: Its antigen is still unknown. Base qualities are not provided; no much larger clone lies one nucleotide away.

This receptor was taken from a girl between 2 and 17 years old with multiple sclerosis. Source material: blood. This sequence uses TRBV2 and TRBJ2-7; TRBD1 matches 9 bases in the middle. The CDR3 region reads CASSGDRVSYEQYF. The DNA is as follows: TGTGCCAGCAGTGGGGACAGGGTCTCCTACGAGCAGTACTTC.